These T cell receptor beta chains were read from a single sample in a study of shared clonotypes between healthy human individuals. Method: immunoSEQ multiplex PCR; TCRdb's copy keeps in-frame clones and lacks some. This sample yields about 1 million clones, of which approximately 70% are seen a single time; over 1.3% belongs to the top ten. The sample was memory CD4+ T cells sorted from blood. The origin of the receptors is a man between 18 and 35 years old in good health. CDR3s include the opening cysteine and the closing phenylalanine or tryptophan. A D gene is named only where the DNA matches it firmly. Some rows mark clone size as missing; the rest say once, few, many or name a class of expanded clone.

TRBJ1-5	TRBD1	-	TRBV19	TGTGCCAGTACCAAGGAGGGGACAGCGAATCAGCCCCAGCATTTT	CASTKEGTANQPQHF
TRBJ1-2	-	many	TRBV18	TGTGCCAGCTCACCACCGGAGGGCACCTATGGCTACACCTTC	CASSPPEGTYGYTF
TRBJ1-2	-	many	TRBV2	TGTGCCAGCAGTGAGGGGGGAGGCTATGGCTACACCTTC	CASSEGGGYGYTF
TRBJ2-7	-	-	TRBV11-2	TGTGCCAGCAGCTTCCGGCGGGCCAGCGGAATCTACGAGCAGTACTTC	CASSFRRASGIYEQYF
TRBJ1-5	-	-	TRBV7-6	TGTGCCAGCAGCTTAGCCGCGGGGGCAAACAATCAGCCCCAGCATTTT	CASSLAAGANNQPQHF
TRBJ1-5	-	many	TRBV6-1	TGTGCCAGCAAGGGTCAGCCCCAGCATTTT	CASKGQPQHF
TRBJ2-5	TRBD2	-	TRBV30	TGTGCCTGGAGTCGGGGGGGGCAGACCCAGTACTTC	CAWSRGGQTQYF
TRBJ1-1	-	-	TRBV19	TGTGCCAGTAGCCCTTGGGGGCTGTCGGACACTGAAGCTTTCTTT	CASSPWGLSDTEAFF
TRBJ1-2	-	-	TRBV2	TGTGCCAGCTCCCTCGGTTCCCACCGCTACACCTTC	CASSLGSHRYTF
TRBJ1-2	TRBD1	few	TRBV18	TGTGCCAGCTCACCCGGACAGGGCAACTATGGCTACACCTTC	CASSPGQGNYGYTF
TRBJ2-7	TRBD1	-	TRBV9	TGTGCCAGCAAGGGACAGGGGACCTACGAGCAGTACTTC	CASKGQGTYEQYF
TRBJ1-5	-	-	TRBV28	TGTGCCAGCAGTTCGCCCGGGCCGTCCAATCAGCCCCAGCATTTT	CASSSPGPSNQPQHF
TRBJ1-3	-	-	TRBV7-9	TGTGCCAGCAGCTTAAGTATTAATGGAAACACCATATATTTT	CASSLSINGNTIYF
TRBJ2-7	TRBD1	-	TRBV11-2	TGTGCCAGCAGCTTATCGCAGGGGGCATACGAGCAGTACTTC	CASSLSQGAYEQYF
TRBJ2-5	-	-	TRBV28	TGTGCCAGCAGTTTGGGTATCAAGGGCCAAGAGACCCAGTACTTC	CASSLGIKGQETQYF
TRBJ2-7	TRBD1	-	TRBV9	TGTGCCAGCAGCGTAGGACAGGGGGCGGCCTACGAGCAGTACTTC	CASSVGQGAAYEQYF
TRBJ1-5	TRBD1	-	TRBV29-1	TGCAGCGCCGGACAGGGAGGCAATCAGCCCCAGCATTTT	CSAGQGGNQPQHF
TRBJ1-5	-	-	TRBV19	TGTGCCAGTAGTATAGATAGAGGCAGGGGTAATCAGCCCCAGCATTTT	CASSIDRGRGNQPQHF
TRBJ1-1	-	once	TRBV11-2	TGTGCCAGCAGCCCCTCATCCTTTCGGGCTTTCTTT	CASSPSSFRAFF
TRBJ1-4	-	-	TRBV6-1	TGTGCCAGCAGTCCAACAGGGATGGGTGAAAAACTGTTTTTT	CASSPTGMGEKLFF
TRBJ2-5	-	-	TRBV4-3	TGCGCCAGCAGCCAAGATCCCCCGGCAGGGCAAGGCGAGACCCAGTACTTC	CASSQDPPAGQGETQYF
TRBJ2-5	-	few	TRBV19	TGTGCCAGTAGTATAGCTCCCTTCCAAGAGACCCAGTACTTC	CASSIAPFQETQYF
TRBJ2-7	TRBD1	-	TRBV5-1	TGCGCCAGCAGCTTGATACAGGGGGGAGGATACGAGCAGTACTTC	CASSLIQGGGYEQYF
TRBJ2-3	-	-	TRBV2	TGTGCCAGCAGTGGCGGCCTTAGCACAGATACGCAGTATTTT	CASSGGLSTDTQYF
TRBJ2-5	-	-	TRBV6-1	TGTGCCAGCAGTGTCGGAGAGACCCAGTACTTC	CASSVGETQYF
TRBJ2-2	-	-	TRBV19	TGTGCCAGTAGTATAGATCAGGGGCAGGCAGTGGCCGGGGAGCTGTTTTTT	CASSIDQGQAVAGELFF
TRBJ2-4	-	-	TRBV29-1	TGCAGCGTTGAGGGGGGTCAGCTAGCCAAAAACATTCAGTACTTC	CSVEGGQLAKNIQYF
TRBJ2-3	-	-	TRBV12-5	TGTGCTAGTGGTCTTCAATTAGGCACAGATACGCAGTATTTT	CASGLQLGTDTQYF
TRBJ1-1	-	-	TRBV5-1	TGCGCCAGCGCACGGGCCGACGGGAGAAACACTGAAGCTTTCTTT	CASARADGRNTEAFF
TRBJ2-7	-	-	TRBV5-4	TGTGCCAGCAGCCCTCCCAGGCTCGGAGTGGAATCGGCCGAGCAGTACTTC	CASSPPRLGVESAEQYF
TRBJ2-5	-	-	TRBV27	TGTGCCAGCAGTTTATCGACCCCTCAAGAGACCCAGTACTTC	CASSLSTPQETQYF
TRBJ1-1	-	few	TRBV11-2	TGTGCCAGCAGCTTTGGTTCCCGGGGGGGGAACACTGAAGCTTTCTTT	CASSFGSRGGNTEAFF
TRBJ2-7	-	-	TRBV7-2	TGTGCCAGCAGCTTAGCATCGATCGAGCAGTACTTC	CASSLASIEQYF
TRBJ2-2	TRBD2	once	TRBV19	TGTGCCAGTAGTATACTAGCGGTTAAATCCGGGGAGCTGTTTTTT	CASSILAVKSGELFF
TRBJ2-2	-	-	TRBV14	TGTGCCAGCAGCCAAGTACTAGCTGGGAACACCGGGGAGCTGTTTTTT	CASSQVLAGNTGELFF
TRBJ2-7	TRBD2	-	TRBV7-2	TGTGCCAGCAGCTTTACTAGCGGGTGGGGTGATTACGAGCAGTACTTC	CASSFTSGWGDYEQYF
TRBJ1-4	-	-	TRBV28	TGTGCCAGCAGTACAGTAGATGAAAAACTGTTTTTT	CASSTVDEKLFF
TRBJ1-4	-	-	TRBV7-8	TGTGCCAGCAGCCTAGTGGCTGACGGCGTGTTAGGTCTGTTTTTT	CASSLVADGVLGLFF
TRBJ2-2	-	-	TRBV7-6	TGTGCCAGCAGCTTTGGGACATCGAACACCGGGGAGCTGTTTTTT	CASSFGTSNTGELFF
TRBJ1-2	-	-	TRBV10-2	TGCGCCAGCATGGCCGGAGGCTATGGCTACACCTTC	CASMAGGYGYTF
TRBJ1-1	-	few	TRBV5-4	TGTGCCAGCAGCCACCCTTCAGCCCCTAACGAAGCTTTCTTT	CASSHPSAPNEAFF
TRBJ2-1	TRBD2	-	TRBV30	TGTGCCTGCCGGGGGGGGTACAATGAGCAGTTCTTC	CACRGGYNEQFF